The 11 T cell receptor beta chains presented below share a single source sample, sequenced in a study of blood T cell repertoires in COVID-19. TCRdb keeps only in-frame clones here, not all; method: immunoSEQ multiplex PCR. The sample carries roughly 280,000 clones, 86% recorded once. Sequenced material: peripheral blood. Receptors originate from a man aged 25 to 45 with active or convalescent COVID-19.

The V call is TRBV6-1, the J call TRBJ2-7; D is unresolved. The CDR3 has 12 residues. From germline, CDR1 is MNHNS and CDR2 SASEGT. V was cut by 1 base and J by 3 bases, with 4 bases left in between. This CDR3 is CASSEDNYEQYF. The CDR3 coding sequence is TGTGCCAGCAGTGAAGACAACTACGAGCAGTACTTC.

The chain recombines TRBV5-4 with TRBJ2-1; 8 nucleotides agree with TRBD2. The CDR3 is 15 amino acids. J gave up 5 bases and V 4 bases, and 8 bases lay outside the gene matches. Germline V gives CDR1 SGHNT, CDR2 YYREEE (reference sequence). CDR3 sequence: CASSRGGGTDNEQFF. DNA for the CDR3: TGTGCCAGCAGCAGAGGCGGGGGGACCGACAATGAGCAGTTCTTC.

This chain joins TRBV7-8 and TRBJ1-1, with 7 bases matching TRBD1. Germline CDR1 is SGHVS and CDR2 is FQNEAQ. V lost 5 bases and J lost 4; bases outside the gene matches: 7. There are 14 residues in the CDR3. The CDR3 DNA is TGTGCCAGCAGCCTAAGACAGGGTCTCACTGAAGCTTTCTTT. Its protein is CASSLRQGLTEAFF.

The chain combines TRBV5-1 with TRBJ2-3; D remains unclear. The V gene's germline CDR1 is SGHRS and CDR2 YFSETQ. V gave up 2 bases and J gave up 2 bases, with 9 bases separating them. The CDR3 is 14 residues long. The chain's CDR3 is CASSLPPHTDTQYF. The CDR3 DNA sequence: TGCGCCAGCAGCTTACCCCCACACACAGATACGCAGTATTTT.

The gene calls are TRBV5-1 and TRBJ2-7; TRBD2 might be the D (5 bases). Germline CDR1 SGHRS, CDR2 YFSETQ. Deletions cut 4 bases from V and 1 base from J, with 9 bases between. The CDR3 is made up of 13 amino acids. The DNA of the CDR3 is TGCGCCAGCAGCCCCGGGGTTTCCTACGAGCAGTACTTC. Its translation: CASSPGVSYEQYF.

V is TRBV4-2 and J is TRBJ1-2; D possibly corresponds to TRBD1 (5 bases). This CDR3 contains 15 residues. Germline V lookup: CDR1 LGHNA, CDR2 YNFKEQ. Trimming cost V 1 base and J 4 bases, with 13 bases left between them. Here the CDR3 DNA reads TGTGCCAGCAGCCAAGGGGGGGACGTGGGCTATGGCTACACCTTC. Translating gives CASSQGGDVGYGYTF.

The rearrangement joins TRBV30 to TRBJ2-1; the match to TRBD2 covers 8 bases. Germline V lookup: CDR1 GTSNPN, CDR2 SVGIG (reference sequence). J gave up 3 bases and V 2 bases, and 6 bases lay outside the gene matches. CDR3 length: 15 residues. The CDR3 coding sequence is TGTGCCTGGAGTACGTTCGGGGGGGACTACAATGAGCAGTTCTTC. Its protein product is CAWSTFGGDYNEQFF.

The chain recombines TRBV5-6 with TRBJ1-2; no clear D gene. Germline CDR1 reads SGHDT; CDR2 reads YYEEEE. V lost 3 bases to trimming and J lost 8 bases, with 17 bases between them. There are 14 residues in the CDR3. The DNA of the CDR3 is TGTGCCAGCAGCTCCCCCGGGGTGGCATCAGGCTACACCTTC. It translates to CASSSPGVASGYTF.

The V gene is TRBV5-1, the J gene TRBJ1-4; TRBD1 matches at 11 bases. Germline trimming cut 4 bases from V and 0 bases from J; bases unmatched to any gene: 2. The CDR3 runs to 16 residues. Looked up from germline, CDR1 is SGHRS and CDR2 is YFSETQ. As DNA, the CDR3 is TGCGCCAGCAGCGGACAGGGGGCAGCAACTAATGAAAAACTGTTTTTT. Its translation: CASSGQGAATNEKLFF.

The chain joins TRBV18 to TRBJ1-1; tentatively, D is TRBD1 (5 bases). There are 13 residues in the CDR3. CDR1 is KGHSH and CDR2 is LQKENI in the germline V gene. With 2 bases removed from V and 6 bases from J, the gap between germline ends came to 10 bases. The CDR3 DNA follows: TGTGCCAGCTCACCATCTCGACAGTCTGAAGCTTTCTTT. Translation: CASSPSRQSEAFF.

The chain combines TRBV24-1 with TRBJ2-1, with TRBD1 matching over 11 bases. This CDR3 has 15 amino acids. Germline lookup yields CDR1 KGHDR and CDR2 SFDVKD. V lost 7 bases and J lost 8; bases outside the gene matches: 9. For the CDR3, the DNA is TGTGCCACCAGCGCCGGGACAGGGGGGACCGATGAGCAGTTCTTC. It codes for CATSAGTGGTDEQFF.